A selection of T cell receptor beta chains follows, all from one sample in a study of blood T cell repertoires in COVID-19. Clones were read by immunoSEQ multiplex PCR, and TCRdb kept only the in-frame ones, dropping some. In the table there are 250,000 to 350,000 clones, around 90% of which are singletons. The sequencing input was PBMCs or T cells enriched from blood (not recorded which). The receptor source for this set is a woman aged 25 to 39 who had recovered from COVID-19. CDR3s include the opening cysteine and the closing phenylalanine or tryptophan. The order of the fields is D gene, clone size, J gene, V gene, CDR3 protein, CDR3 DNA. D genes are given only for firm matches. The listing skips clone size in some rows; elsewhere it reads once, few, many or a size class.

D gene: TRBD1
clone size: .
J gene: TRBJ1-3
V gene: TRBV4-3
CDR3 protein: CASSHRQGRGNTIYF
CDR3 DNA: TGCGCCAGCAGCCACCGACAGGGCCGGGGAAACACCATATATTTT

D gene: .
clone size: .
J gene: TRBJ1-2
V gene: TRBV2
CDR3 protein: CASSEGTFNYGYTF
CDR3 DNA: TGTGCCAGCAGTGAAGGGACATTTAACTATGGCTACACCTTC

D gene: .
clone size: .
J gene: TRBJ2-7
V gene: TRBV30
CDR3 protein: CAWSVTGPTSYEQYF
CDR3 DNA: TGTGCCTGGAGTGTAACAGGGCCGACGTCCTACGAGCAGTACTTC

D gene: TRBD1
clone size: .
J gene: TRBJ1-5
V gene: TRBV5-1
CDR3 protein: CASSEGTANQPQHF
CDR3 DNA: TGCGCCAGCAGCGAAGGGACAGCGAATCAGCCCCAGCATTTT

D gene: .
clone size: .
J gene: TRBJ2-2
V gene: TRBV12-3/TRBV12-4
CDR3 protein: CASSRTGPGELFF
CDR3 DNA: TGTGCCAGCAGTCGTACAGGACCGGGGGAGCTGTTTTTT

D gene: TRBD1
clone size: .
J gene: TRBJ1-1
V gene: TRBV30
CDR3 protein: CAWRGTANTEAFF
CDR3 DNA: TGTGCCTGGAGAGGGACAGCGAACACTGAAGCTTTCTTT

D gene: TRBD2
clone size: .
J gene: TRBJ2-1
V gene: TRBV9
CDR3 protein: CASSVASGGSSYNEQFF
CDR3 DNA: TGTGCCAGCAGCGTAGCCTCGGGGGGGAGCTCCTACAATGAGCAGTTCTTC

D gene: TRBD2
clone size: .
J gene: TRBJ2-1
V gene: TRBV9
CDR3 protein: CASSEGTGTSGGRREQFF
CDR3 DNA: TGTGCCAGCAGCGAGGGCACCGGGACTAGCGGGGGGCGGCGCGAGCAGTTCTTC

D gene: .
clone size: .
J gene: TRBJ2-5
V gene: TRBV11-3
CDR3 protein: CASSVGGVGETQYF
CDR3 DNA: TGTGCCAGCAGCGTCGGGGGAGTGGGAGAGACCCAGTACTTC

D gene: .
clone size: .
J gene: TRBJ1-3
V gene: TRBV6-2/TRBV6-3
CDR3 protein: CASSYSIPVGSSSGNTIYF
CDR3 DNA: TGTGCCAGCAGTTACTCGATTCCCGTGGGCAGCTCCTCTGGAAACACCATATATTTT

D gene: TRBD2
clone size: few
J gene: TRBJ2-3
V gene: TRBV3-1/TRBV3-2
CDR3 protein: CASRPSGGARTDTQYF
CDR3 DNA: TGTGCCAGCAGGCCAAGCGGGGGGGCTCGCACAGATACGCAGTATTTT

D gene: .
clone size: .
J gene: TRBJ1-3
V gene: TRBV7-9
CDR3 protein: CASSSGGHSGNTIYF
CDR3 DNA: TGTGCCAGCAGCTCTGGGGGCCACTCTGGAAACACCATATATTTT

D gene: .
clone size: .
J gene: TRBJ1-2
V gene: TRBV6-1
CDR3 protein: CASSERGGPTYGYTF
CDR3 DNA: TGTGCCAGCAGTGAAAGGGGTGGGCCTACCTATGGCTACACCTTC

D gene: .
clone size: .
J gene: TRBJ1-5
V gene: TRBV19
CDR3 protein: CASLPYRGNQPQHF
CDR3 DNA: TGTGCCAGCCTGCCCTACCGCGGAAATCAGCCCCAGCATTTT

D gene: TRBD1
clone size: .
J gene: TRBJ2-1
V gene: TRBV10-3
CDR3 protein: CAISETPLGTGIRNEQFF
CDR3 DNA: TGTGCCATCAGTGAGACCCCCTTGGGGACAGGGATTCGAAATGAGCAGTTCTTC

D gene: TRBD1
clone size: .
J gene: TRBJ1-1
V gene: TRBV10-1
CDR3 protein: CASSETGVTEAFF
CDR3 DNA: TGCGCCAGCAGTGAGACAGGGGTCACTGAAGCTTTCTTT

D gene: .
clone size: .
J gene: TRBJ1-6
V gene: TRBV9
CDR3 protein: CASSVGQGEDSPLHF
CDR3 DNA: TGTGCCAGCAGCGTAGGGCAGGGTGAGGATTCACCCCTCCACTTT

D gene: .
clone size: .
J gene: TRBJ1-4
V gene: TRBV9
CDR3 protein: CASSVTAANEKLFF
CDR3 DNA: TGTGCCAGCAGCGTCACAGCGGCTAATGAAAAACTGTTTTTT

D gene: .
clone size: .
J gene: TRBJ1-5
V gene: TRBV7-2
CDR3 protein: CASSLVSGGSNQPQHF
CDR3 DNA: TGTGCCAGCAGCTTAGTTTCAGGTGGTAGCAATCAGCCCCAGCATTTT

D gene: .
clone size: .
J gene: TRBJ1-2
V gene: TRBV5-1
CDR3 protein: CASRAGGITTRGYTF
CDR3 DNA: TGCGCCAGCAGGGCGGGCGGCATCACCACGAGGGGCTACACCTTC

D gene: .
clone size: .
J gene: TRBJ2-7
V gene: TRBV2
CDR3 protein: CASSSSYEQYF
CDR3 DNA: TGTGCCAGCAGCTCCTCCTACGAGCAGTACTTC

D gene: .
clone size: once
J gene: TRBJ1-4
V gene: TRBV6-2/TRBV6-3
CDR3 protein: CASSYGVRDPATNEKLFF
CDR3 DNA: TGTGCCAGCAGTTACGGAGTTCGAGACCCCGCAACTAATGAAAAACTGTTTTTT

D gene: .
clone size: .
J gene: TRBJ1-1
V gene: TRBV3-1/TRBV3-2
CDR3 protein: CASSQGRGAFF
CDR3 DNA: TGTGCCAGCAGCCAAGGCCGGGGGGCTTTCTTT

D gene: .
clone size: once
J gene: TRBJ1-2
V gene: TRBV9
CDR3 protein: CASSPAGGLGYGYTF
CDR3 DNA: TGTGCCAGCAGCCCAGCGGGGGGCCTGGGCTATGGCTACACCTTC

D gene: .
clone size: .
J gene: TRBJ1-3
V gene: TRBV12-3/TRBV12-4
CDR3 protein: CASNSYLGNTIYF
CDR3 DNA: TGTGCCAGCAACTCCTATCTTGGAAACACCATATATTTT

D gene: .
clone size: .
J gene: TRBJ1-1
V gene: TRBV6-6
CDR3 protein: CASSPSGTLNTEAFF
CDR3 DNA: TGTGCCAGCAGTCCCTCGGGGACACTTAACACTGAAGCTTTCTTT

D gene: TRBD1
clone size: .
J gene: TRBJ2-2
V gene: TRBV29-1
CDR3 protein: CSVDRGNTGELFF
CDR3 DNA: TGCAGCGTGGACAGGGGGAACACCGGGGAGCTGTTTTTT

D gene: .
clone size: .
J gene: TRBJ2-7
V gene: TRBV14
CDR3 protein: CASSLDPTASYEQYF
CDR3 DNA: TGTGCCAGCAGCCTCGATCCAACAGCCTCCTACGAGCAGTACTTC

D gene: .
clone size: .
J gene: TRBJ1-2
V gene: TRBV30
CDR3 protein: CAWSSSRGKGYTF
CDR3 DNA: TGTGCCTGGAGCAGCTCTCGGGGGAAAGGCTACACCTTC